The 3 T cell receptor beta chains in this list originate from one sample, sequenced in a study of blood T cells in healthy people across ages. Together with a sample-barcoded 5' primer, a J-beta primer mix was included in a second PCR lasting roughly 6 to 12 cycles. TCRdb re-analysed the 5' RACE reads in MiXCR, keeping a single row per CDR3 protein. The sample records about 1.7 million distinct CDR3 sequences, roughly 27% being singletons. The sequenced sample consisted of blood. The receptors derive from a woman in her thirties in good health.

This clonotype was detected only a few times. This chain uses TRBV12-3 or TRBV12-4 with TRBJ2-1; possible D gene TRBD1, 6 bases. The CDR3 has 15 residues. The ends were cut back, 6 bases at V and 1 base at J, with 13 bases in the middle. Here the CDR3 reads CASRPTGNSYNEQFF. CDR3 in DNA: TGTGCCAGCAGGCCCACAGGGAATTCCTACAATGAGCAGTTCTTC.

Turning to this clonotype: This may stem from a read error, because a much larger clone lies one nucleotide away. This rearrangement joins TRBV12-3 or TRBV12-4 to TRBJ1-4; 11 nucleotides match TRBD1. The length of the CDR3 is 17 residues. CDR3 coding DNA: TGTGCCAGCAGGGCCACCGGGACAGGGGGGTTCTTTGACAAACGGTTTTTT. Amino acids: CASRATGTGGFFDKRFF.

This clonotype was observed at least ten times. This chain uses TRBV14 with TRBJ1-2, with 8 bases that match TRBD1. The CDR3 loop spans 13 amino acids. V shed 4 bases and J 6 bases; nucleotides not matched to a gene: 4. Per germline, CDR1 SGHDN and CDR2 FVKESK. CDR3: CASSRQGWNGYTF. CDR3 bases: TGTGCCAGCAGCCGACAGGGGTGGAATGGCTACACCTTC.